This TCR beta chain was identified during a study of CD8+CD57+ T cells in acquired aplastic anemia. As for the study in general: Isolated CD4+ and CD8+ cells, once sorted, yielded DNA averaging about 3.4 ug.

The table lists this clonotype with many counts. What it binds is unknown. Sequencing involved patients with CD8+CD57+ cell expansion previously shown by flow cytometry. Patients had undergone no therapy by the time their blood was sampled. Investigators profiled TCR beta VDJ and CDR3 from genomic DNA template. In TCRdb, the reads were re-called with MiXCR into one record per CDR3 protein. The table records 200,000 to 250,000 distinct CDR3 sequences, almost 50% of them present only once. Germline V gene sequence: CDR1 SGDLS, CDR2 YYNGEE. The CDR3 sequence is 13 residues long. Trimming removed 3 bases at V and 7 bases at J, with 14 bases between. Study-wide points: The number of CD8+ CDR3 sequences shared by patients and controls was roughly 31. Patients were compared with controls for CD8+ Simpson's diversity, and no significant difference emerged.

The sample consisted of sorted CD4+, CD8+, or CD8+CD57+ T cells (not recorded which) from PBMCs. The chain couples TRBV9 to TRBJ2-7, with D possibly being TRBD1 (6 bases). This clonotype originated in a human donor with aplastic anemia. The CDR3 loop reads CASSAGQFREQYF. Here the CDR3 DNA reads TGTGCCAGCAGCGCTGGACAGTTTCGGGAGCAGTACTTC. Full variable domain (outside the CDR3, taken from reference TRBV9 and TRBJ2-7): DSGVTQTPKHLITATGQRVTLRCSPRSGDLSVYWYQQSLDQGLQFLIQYYNGEERAKGNILERFSAQQFPDLHSELNLSSLELGDSALYFCASSAGQFREQYFGPGTRLTVT.